The source of this T cell receptor beta chain is a study of T cell repertoires in cytomegalovirus infection. Study-wide findings and caveats: HLA-C-restricted TCR beta clonotypes specific for CMV led the ex vivo response.

In TCRdb, the reads were re-called with MiXCR into one record per CDR3 protein. The sample lists roughly 230,000 distinct CDR3 sequences, over 15% seen once, with roughly half in the top ten. A note on this clonotype: Its specificity is not known.

With 3 bases removed from V and 0 bases from J, the gap between germline ends came to 9 bases. The CDR3 is made up of 15 amino acids. Sample: CD8+ T cells from PBMCs. This rearrangement joins TRBV12-3 or TRBV12-4 to TRBJ1-3; no reliable D call. The receptor was isolated from a human donor in good health (CMV status not recorded). Some clones in this sample may be carry-over from other donors' samples. CDR3 in DNA: TGTGCCAGCAGTTTCTCAGGAAGCTCTGGAAACACCATATATTTT. Its protein product is CASSFSGSSGNTIYF.